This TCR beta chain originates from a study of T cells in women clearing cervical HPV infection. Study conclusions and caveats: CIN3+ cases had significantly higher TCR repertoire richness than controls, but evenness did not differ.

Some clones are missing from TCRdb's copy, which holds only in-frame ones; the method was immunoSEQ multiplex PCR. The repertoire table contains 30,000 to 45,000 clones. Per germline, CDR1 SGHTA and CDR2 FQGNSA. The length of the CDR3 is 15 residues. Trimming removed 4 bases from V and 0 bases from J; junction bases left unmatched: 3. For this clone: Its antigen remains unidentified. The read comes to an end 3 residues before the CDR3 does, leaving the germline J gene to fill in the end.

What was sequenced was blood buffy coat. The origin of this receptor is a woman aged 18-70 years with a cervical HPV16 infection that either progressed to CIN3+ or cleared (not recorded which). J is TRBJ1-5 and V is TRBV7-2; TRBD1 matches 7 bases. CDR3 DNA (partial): TGTGCCAGCAGCTATACAGGGGTTAGCAATCAGCCC. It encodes CASSYTGVSNQP. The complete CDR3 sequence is CASSYTGVSNQPQHF.